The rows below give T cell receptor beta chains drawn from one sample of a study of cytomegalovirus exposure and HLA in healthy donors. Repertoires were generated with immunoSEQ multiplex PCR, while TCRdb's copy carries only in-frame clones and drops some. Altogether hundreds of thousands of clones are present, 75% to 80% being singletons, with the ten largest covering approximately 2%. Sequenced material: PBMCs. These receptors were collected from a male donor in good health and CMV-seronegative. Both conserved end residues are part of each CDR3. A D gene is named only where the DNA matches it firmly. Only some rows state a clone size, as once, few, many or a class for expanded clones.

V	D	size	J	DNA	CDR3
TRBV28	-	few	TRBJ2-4	TGTGCCAGCAAGGGGATGGCAGTTGACATTCAGTACTTC	CASKGMAVDIQYF
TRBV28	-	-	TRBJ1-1	TGTGCCAGCAGTGCTGGACAGACCAACACTGAAGCTTTCTTT	CASSAGQTNTEAFF
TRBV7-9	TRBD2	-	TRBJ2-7	TGTGCCAGCAGCCCACCCGGGACTAGCGGGAGATACGAGCAGTACTTC	CASSPPGTSGRYEQYF
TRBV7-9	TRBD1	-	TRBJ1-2	TGTGCCAGCAGACAACAGGGGGATGGCTACACCTTC	CASRQQGDGYTF
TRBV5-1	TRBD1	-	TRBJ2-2	TGCGCCAGCAGCTTGGCAGGGGGCAACACCGGGGAGCTGTTTTTT	CASSLAGGNTGELFF
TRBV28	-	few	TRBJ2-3	TGTGCCAGCAGGTCTCCACGGCAGGGGATCACAGATACGCAGTATTTT	CASRSPRQGITDTQYF
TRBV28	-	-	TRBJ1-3	TGTGCCAGCAGCAGTGACAGGAACTCTGGAAACACCATATATTTT	CASSSDRNSGNTIYF
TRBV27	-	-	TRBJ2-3	TGTGCCAGCAGTGGTCACAGGGATCCCCCGTCGGCGCAGTATTTT	CASSGHRDPPSAQYF
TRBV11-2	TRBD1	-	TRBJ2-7	TGTGCCAGCAGCTTAGAATTGGGACAGGGCCTCTACGAGCAGTACTTC	CASSLELGQGLYEQYF
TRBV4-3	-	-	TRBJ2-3	TGCGCCAGCAGCCAAGAAGTTGCCTATAGCACAGATACGCAGTATTTT	CASSQEVAYSTDTQYF
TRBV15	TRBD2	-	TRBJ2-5	TGTGCCACCAGCAGAGATTTAAGCGGGAGCCAGACCCAGTACTTC	CATSRDLSGSQTQYF
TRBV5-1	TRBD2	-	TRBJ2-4	TGCGCCAGCAGCACAGACGGACTAGCGGGATTCGGACGTGGCAAAAACATTCAGTACTTC	CASSTDGLAGFGRGKNIQYF
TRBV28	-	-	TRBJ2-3	TGTGCCAGCAGCCTCGGGGTGGCCAGAGATACGCAGTATTTT	CASSLGVARDTQYF
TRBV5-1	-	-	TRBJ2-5	TGCGCCAGCAGCCCAGGAGGGGGGGGAGAGACCCAGTACTTC	CASSPGGGGETQYF
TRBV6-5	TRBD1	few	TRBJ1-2	TGTGCCAGCAGCCGGACAGGGGCTAGGGATGGCTACACCTTC	CASSRTGARDGYTF
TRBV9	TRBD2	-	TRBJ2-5	TGTGCCAGCAGCGTAGTCGGCGGGAGGGGTGGAGAGACCCAGTACTTC	CASSVVGGRGGETQYF
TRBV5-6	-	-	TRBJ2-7	TGTGCCAGCAACCTCGGGAGCTCCTTCTACGAGCAGTACTTC	CASNLGSSFYEQYF
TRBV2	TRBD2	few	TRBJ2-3	TGTGCCAGCTTTGGGACTAGCGATGCCTCTAGCACAGATACGCAGTATTTT	CASFGTSDASSTDTQYF
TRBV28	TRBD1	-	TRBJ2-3	TGTGCCAGCAGTTTATTGGGGACAGTTAAACCAGATACGCAGTATTTT	CASSLLGTVKPDTQYF
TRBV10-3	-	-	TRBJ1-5	TGTGCCATCGGGGGTACAGGGCCAGACCAGCCCCAGCATTTT	CAIGGTGPDQPQHF
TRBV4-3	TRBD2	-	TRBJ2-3	TGCGCCAGCAGCCCCCGTAGACTAGCGGGAGGGCCGGGTACAGATACGCAGTATTTT	CASSPRRLAGGPGTDTQYF
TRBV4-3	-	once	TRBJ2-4	TGCGCCAGCAGCCAAGATGGTATAGGGAGAGGCAAAAACATTCAGTACTTC	CASSQDGIGRGKNIQYF
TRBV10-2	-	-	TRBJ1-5	TGCGCCAGCAGTGGCGGCGGCGGCAATCAGCCCCAGCATTTT	CASSGGGGNQPQHF
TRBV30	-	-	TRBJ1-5	TGTGCCTGGAGTGGGAGCTATTCGGAAGCCCAGCATTTT	CAWSGSYSEAQHF
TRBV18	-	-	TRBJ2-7	TGTGCCAGCTCACTCGACTCCGAAAGAGTTGACGAGCAGTACTTC	CASSLDSERVDEQYF
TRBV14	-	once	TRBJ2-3	TGTGCCAGCAGCCAAGTGAGGCTTTGGCCGTCTAGCACAGATACGCAGTATTTT	CASSQVRLWPSSTDTQYF
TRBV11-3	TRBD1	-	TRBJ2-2	TGTGCCAGCAGCTCCGGACAGGGGAACACCGGGGAGCTGTTTTTT	CASSSGQGNTGELFF
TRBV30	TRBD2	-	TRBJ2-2	TGTGCCTGGAGTGCGGTACTAGCGGGGGCACCTACCGCGAACACCGGGGAGCTGTTTTTT	CAWSAVLAGAPTANTGELFF
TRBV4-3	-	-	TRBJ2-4	TGCGCCAGCAGCCAAGATTTGGGCGAAAACATTCAGTACTTC	CASSQDLGENIQYF
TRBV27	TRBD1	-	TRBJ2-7	TGTGCCAGCAGCCCGGGACAGGGGGCGTACGAGCAGTACTTC	CASSPGQGAYEQYF
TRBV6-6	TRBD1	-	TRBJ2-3	TGTGCCAGCAGTCCGGGACAGGTCACAGATACGCAGTATTTT	CASSPGQVTDTQYF
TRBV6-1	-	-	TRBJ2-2	TGTGCCAGCACCCTACTCACTAACACCGGGGAGCTGTTTTTT	CASTLLTNTGELFF
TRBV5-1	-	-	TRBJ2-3	TGCGCCAGCAGCAGAGATGGGGCGTCGCTCGGGTCGGGTACGCAGTATTTT	CASSRDGASLGSGTQYF
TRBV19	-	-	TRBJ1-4	TGTGCCAGTAGTATAGTTCTCAGAACTAATGAAAAACTGTTTTTT	CASSIVLRTNEKLFF
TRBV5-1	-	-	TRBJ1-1	TGCGCCAGCCGAAAAGGGGAGAACACTGAAGCTTTCTTT	CASRKGENTEAFF
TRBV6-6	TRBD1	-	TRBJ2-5	TGTGCCAGCAGTTACTGGGGGACAGCAAAAGAGACCCAGTACTTC	CASSYWGTAKETQYF
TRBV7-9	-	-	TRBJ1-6	TGTGCCATTCGTAGCTCCTATAATTCACCCCTCCACTTT	CAIRSSYNSPLHF
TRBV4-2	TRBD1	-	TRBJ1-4	TGTGCCAGCAGCCAAGACTCACCGGAGACAGGGGGTTCTTTTAATGAAAAACTGTTTTTT	CASSQDSPETGGSFNEKLFF
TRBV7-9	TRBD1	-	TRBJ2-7	TGTGCCAGCAGCCCCCGGGGACAGGGAGCCTACGAGCAGTACTTC	CASSPRGQGAYEQYF
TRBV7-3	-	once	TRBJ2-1	TGTGCCAGCAGCCCCACCGTGGCCTTTAGGGAGGCGCAGTTCTTC	CASSPTVAFREAQFF
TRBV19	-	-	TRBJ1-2	TGTGCCAGTAGTATGAGATTGGGCGCCCAGAACTATGGCTACACCTTC	CASSMRLGAQNYGYTF
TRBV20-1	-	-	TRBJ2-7	TGCAGTGCTAGAGACAGCTACGAGCAGTACTTC	CSARDSYEQYF
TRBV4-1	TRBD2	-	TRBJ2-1	TGCGCCAGCAGCCAAGACGGAGCGGGGAGCTCCTACAATGAGCAGTTCTTC	CASSQDGAGSSYNEQFF
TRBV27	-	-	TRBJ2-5	TGTGCCAGCAGGAGGCGCGGACAGTACGATGGGGAGACCCAGTACTTC	CASRRRGQYDGETQYF
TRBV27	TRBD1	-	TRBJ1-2	TGTGCCAGCAGGAAAGGGACAGGGGGTAAAGGCTACACCTTC	CASRKGTGGKGYTF
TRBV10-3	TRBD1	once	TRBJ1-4	TGTGCCATCAGCCCGGGACAGGGGAATGAAAAACTGTTTTTT	CAISPGQGNEKLFF
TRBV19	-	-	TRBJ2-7	TGTGCCAGTAGTATCCTCGGGGAGGCGGCCGAGCAGTACTTC	CASSILGEAAEQYF
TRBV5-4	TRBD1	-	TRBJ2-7	TGTGCCAGCAGTGGGGGACAGAGGCTGGGGCAGTACTTC	CASSGGQRLGQYF
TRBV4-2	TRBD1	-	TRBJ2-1	TGTGCCAGCAGCAACCAGGGACAGGATTATTACAATGAGCAGTTCTTC	CASSNQGQDYYNEQFF
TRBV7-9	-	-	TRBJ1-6	TGTGCCAGCAGCTCAGCGCCGGATTCACCCCTCCACTTT	CASSSAPDSPLHF
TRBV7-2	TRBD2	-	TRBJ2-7	TGTGCCAGCAGCCTTACCGGGACTAGCGGGGGAAACGAGCAGTACTTC	CASSLTGTSGGNEQYF
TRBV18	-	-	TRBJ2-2	TGTGCCAGCTCTACGAGAGGAAAGGGCGGGGTTAACACCGGGGAGCTGTTTTTT	CASSTRGKGGVNTGELFF
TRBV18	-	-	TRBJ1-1	TGTGCCAGCGTTTCTCAGGGGACTGAAGCTTTCTTT	CASVSQGTEAFF
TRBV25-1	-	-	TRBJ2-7	TGTGCCAGCAGTGGGACAGTGGGACCTTACGAGCAGTACTTC	CASSGTVGPYEQYF
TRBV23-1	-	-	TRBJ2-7	TGCGCCAGCAGTCCGGTCTGCCACCCCGATCAAATAAAGCCCGGGGCCTACGAGCAGTACTTC	CASSPVCHPDQIKPGAYEQYF
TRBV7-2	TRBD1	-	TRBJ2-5	TGTGCCAGCAGCCTTCTACAGGGGGAAGGGGAAGAGACCCAGTACTTC	CASSLLQGEGEETQYF
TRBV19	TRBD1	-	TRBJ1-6	TGTGCCAGCCTACAGGGGGCCGCATATAATTCACCCCTCCACTTT	CASLQGAAYNSPLHF
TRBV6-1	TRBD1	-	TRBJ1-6	TGTGCCAGCAATGGACAGGGAACTTTGGATTCACCCCTCCACTTT	CASNGQGTLDSPLHF